This T cell receptor (beta chain) was sequenced in a study of shared clonotypes between healthy human individuals. Overall study: Each donor's CD8 memory used one plate, CD8 naive two, each CD4 subset three. Study outcomes and limitations: Sharing of clonotypes among donors was expected to vary with sequencing depth.

This clone was picked up one time. Its specificity is not known. The authors distributed each subset's genomic DNA evenly over several immunoSEQ plates. As originally analysed: ImmunoSEQ gave junction-only sequences without quality scores, so filtering differed. The protocol was immunoSEQ multiplex PCR, while the TCRdb copy is restricted to in-frame clones and leaves out a portion. That table is the source of V, J and clone size, and D and trimming were worked out from the DNA. The sample includes about 2.3 million clones, about nine tenths of them seen just once. V lost 0 bases and J lost 6, with 12 bases in between. The CDR3 length is 14 residues. Germline loops: CDR1 KGHSH, CDR2 LQKENI.

The sequenced sample was naive CD4+ T cells from PBMCs. The subset was: CD45RA+ positively selected. J is TRBJ2-7 and V is TRBV18; D perhaps matches TRBD2 (6 bases). The source of this sequence is a man aged 18 to 29 in good health. Some clones in this sample may be carry-over from other donors' samples. CDR3 nucleotide sequence: TGTGCCAGCTCACCACCGTTGGGCGGGATCGAGCAGTACTTC. Protein product: CASSPPLGGIEQYF.